This T cell receptor beta chain was sequenced during a study of T cells after yellow fever vaccination. Study in general: SMART-Seq v4 Ultra Low Input prepared the low-cell-number fractions. Findings and caveats of the study: Post-booster reappearance was seen for most primary-vaccination clones (roughly 97% CD4, about 90% CD8). Of the clonotypes, a small share occurred in both CD4 and CD8 compartments. Contaminants from the bulk population, in the form of abundant clonotypes, could be found in FACS-sorted repertoires.

Germline V lookup: CDR1 SGHRS, CDR2 YFSETQ. The length of the CDR3 is 13 residues. V dropped 3 bases and J dropped 4 bases, with 10 bases sitting between them. TCRdb re-derived calls from the 5' RACE reads in MiXCR, one entry per CDR3 protein. The sample records 300,000 to 350,000 distinct CDR3 sequences, approximately 12% being singletons. This clonotype showed up many times. Its antigen is unidentified. This chain connects TRBV5-1 to TRBJ1-1, with D possibly TRBD1 on 6 matching bases. This receptor was obtained from a man younger than 35 who received the YFV17D yellow fever vaccine. This specimen was CD4+ T cells sorted from PBMCs, taken 45 days after the yellow fever booster vaccination. DNA of the CDR3: TGCGCCAGCAGCTACGGACAGTCCACTGAAGCTTTCTTT. Its translation is CASSYGQSTEAFF.